Reported below is one T cell receptor (beta chain). The target antigen is unknown. TCRdb itself ran the reads through MiXCR, one entry per CDR3 protein. The repertoire holds 70,000 to 95,000 distinct CDR3 sequences, with about 29% as singletons. This specimen comes from a study of T cell repertoires in cytomegalovirus infection. About the study: Researchers turned to recently identified HLA-C-restricted CMV epitopes as well as well-studied HLA-B-restricted ones. CMV infection plus the matching HLA type was flagged by public TCR beta signatures. Study-wide findings and caveats: Clonotype analysis showed dominance of the ex vivo response by HLA-C-restricted CMV-specific TCR beta clonotypes. Cumulative public TCR beta family frequency identified CMV carriers with the relevant HLA.

V lost 5 bases, J lost 0 bases, and 10 bases stayed unmatched. This CDR3 has 18 amino acids. Germline-derived CDR1 and CDR2 are DFQATT and SNEGSKA (reference sequence). This receptor was identified in a human donor in good health (CMV status not recorded). Some clones in this sample may be carry-over from other donors' samples. The chain is built from TRBV20-1 and TRBJ2-1, with TRBD2 matching 13 bases. Here the sequenced sample was CD8+ T cells from cultured PBMCs, taken from culture after CMV antigen stimulation. Here the CDR3 DNA reads TGCAGTGCTTACGACTCGGGACTAGCGGGGCTCTCCTACAATGAGCAGTTCTTC. This sequence encodes CSAYDSGLAGLSYNEQFF.